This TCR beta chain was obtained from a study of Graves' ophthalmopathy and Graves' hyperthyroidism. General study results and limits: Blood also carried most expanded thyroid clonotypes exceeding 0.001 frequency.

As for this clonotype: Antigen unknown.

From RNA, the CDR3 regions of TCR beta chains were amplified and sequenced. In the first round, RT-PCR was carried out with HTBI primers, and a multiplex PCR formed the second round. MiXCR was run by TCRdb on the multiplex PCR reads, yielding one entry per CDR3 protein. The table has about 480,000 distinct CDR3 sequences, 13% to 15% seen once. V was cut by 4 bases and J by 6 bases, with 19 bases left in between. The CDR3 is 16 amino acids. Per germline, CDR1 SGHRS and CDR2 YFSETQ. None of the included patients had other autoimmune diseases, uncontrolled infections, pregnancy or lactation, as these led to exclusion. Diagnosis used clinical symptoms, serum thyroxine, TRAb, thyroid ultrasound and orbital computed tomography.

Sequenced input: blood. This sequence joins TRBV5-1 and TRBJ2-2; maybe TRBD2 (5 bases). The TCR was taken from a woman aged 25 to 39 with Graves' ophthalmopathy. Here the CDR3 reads CASSPRPPGSAGELFF. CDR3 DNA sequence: TGCGCCAGCAGCCCCAGACCTCCCGGTAGCGCCGGGGAGCTGTTTTTT.